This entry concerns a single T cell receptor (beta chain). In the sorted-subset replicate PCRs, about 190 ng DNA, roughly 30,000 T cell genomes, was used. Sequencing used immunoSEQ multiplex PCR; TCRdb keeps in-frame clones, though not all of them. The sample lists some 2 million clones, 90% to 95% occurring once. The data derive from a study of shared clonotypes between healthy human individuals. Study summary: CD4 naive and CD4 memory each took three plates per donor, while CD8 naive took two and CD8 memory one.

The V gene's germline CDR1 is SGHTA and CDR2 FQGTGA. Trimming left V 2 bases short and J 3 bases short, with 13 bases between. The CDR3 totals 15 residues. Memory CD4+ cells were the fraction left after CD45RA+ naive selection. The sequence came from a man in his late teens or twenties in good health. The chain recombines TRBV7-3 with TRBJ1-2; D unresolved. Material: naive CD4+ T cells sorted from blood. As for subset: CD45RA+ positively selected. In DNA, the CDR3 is TGTGCCAGCAGCTTATTACCGGGCGAGGACTATGGCTACACCTTC. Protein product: CASSLLPGEDYGYTF.